This T cell receptor beta chain was observed in a study of T cells in tuberculosis. The assay was immunoSEQ multiplex PCR, and TCRdb's table has in-frame clones only and misses some. The table includes 30,000 to 40,000 clones, 97% detected once. General study points: Shorter CDR3-alpha in active tuberculosis partly drove smaller distances. Samples were chosen by availability of cryopreserved specimens.

On average approximately 90,000 T cells per donor were immunosequenced. With regard to this clone: Its matching antigen is unknown.

This clonotype originated in a donor between 10 and 35 years old with latent tuberculosis or without tuberculosis infection. The sample consisted of PBMCs.

Here the CDR3 DNA reads TGTGCCAGCAGCAGTCTCTTGTCCCTAGTCTATGGCTACACCTTC. This encodes CASSSLLSLVYGYTF. The gene calls are TRBV21-1 and TRBJ1-2. TRBV21-1 is shown as a pseudogene. The CDR3 runs 15 residues.